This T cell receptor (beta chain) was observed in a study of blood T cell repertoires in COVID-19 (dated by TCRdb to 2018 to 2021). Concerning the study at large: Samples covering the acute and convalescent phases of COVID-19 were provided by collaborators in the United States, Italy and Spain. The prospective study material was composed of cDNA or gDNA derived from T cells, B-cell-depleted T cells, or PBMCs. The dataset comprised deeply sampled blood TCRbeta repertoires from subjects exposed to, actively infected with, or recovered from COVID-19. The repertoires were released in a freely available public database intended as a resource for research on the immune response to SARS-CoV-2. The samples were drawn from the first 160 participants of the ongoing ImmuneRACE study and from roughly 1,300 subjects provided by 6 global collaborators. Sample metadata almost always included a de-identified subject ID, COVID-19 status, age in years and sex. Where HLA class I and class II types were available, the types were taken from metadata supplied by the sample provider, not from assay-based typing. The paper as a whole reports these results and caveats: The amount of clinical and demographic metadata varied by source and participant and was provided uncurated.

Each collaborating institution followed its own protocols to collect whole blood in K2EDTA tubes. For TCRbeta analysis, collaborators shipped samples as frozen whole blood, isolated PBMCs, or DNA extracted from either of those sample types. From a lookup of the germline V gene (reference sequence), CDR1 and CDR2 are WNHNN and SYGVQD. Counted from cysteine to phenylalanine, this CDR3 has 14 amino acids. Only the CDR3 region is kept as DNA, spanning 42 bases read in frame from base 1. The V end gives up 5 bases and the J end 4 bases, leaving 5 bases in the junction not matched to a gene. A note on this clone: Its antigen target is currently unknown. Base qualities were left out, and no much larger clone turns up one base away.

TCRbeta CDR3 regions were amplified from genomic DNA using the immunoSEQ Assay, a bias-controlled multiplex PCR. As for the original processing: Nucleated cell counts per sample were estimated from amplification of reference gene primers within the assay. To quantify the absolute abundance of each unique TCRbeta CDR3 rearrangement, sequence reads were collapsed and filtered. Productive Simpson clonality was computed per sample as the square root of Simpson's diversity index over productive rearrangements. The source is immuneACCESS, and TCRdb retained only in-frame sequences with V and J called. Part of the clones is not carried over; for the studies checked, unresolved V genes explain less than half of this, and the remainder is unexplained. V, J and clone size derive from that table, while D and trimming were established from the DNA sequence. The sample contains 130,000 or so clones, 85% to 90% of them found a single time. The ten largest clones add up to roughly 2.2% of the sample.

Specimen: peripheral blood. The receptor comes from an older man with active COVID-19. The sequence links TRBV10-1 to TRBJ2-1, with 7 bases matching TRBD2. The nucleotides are TGCGCCAGCAGTCGGGGGGAAAATTACAATGAGCAGTTCTTC. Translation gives CASSRGENYNEQFF.